A selection of T cell receptor beta chains follows, all from one sample in a study of T cells in Graves' hyperthyroidism and ophthalmopathy. A single record per CDR3 protein comes from TCRdb applying MiXCR to the multiplex PCR reads. This table holds about 200,000 distinct CDR3 sequences, about a sixth found once. Sequenced material: blood. These TCRs come from a woman aged 45-65 years with Graves' hyperthyroidism. Both conserved end residues are part of each CDR3. Part of the rows lack a size; the others show once, few, many or a class for expanded clones.

j_call: TRBJ1-6; clone_size: few; v_call: TRBV2; cdr3_aa: CASTRDRGSPLHF
j_call: TRBJ2-4; clone_size: .; v_call: TRBV5-5; cdr3_aa: CASSLDGRAENIQYF
j_call: TRBJ1-1; clone_size: many; v_call: TRBV28; cdr3_aa: CASRTTVNTEAFF
j_call: TRBJ2-3; clone_size: many; v_call: TRBV27; cdr3_aa: CASSRSTGPDTQYF
j_call: TRBJ2-3; clone_size: .; v_call: TRBV5-1; cdr3_aa: CASSLVIGGSTDTQYF
j_call: TRBJ2-1; clone_size: .; v_call: TRBV30; cdr3_aa: CAWRATSGRFSYNEQFF
j_call: TRBJ2-7; clone_size: many; v_call: TRBV30; cdr3_aa: CAWRTGPYEQYF
j_call: TRBJ2-3; clone_size: few; v_call: TRBV20-1; cdr3_aa: CSASLRGLGLADGDTQYF
j_call: TRBJ1-1; clone_size: many; v_call: TRBV5-1; cdr3_aa: CASSLQGTGTEAFF
j_call: TRBJ2-5; clone_size: many; v_call: TRBV25-1; cdr3_aa: CASSNLQETQYF
j_call: TRBJ1-1; clone_size: many; v_call: TRBV12-3/TRBV12-4; cdr3_aa: CASSPGQRWGLVRAFF
j_call: TRBJ1-1; clone_size: many; v_call: TRBV18; cdr3_aa: CASSRDRTNTEAFF
j_call: TRBJ2-1; clone_size: .; v_call: TRBV6-9; cdr3_aa: CASSARAGVYNEQFF
j_call: TRBJ2-1; clone_size: many; v_call: TRBV10-1; cdr3_aa: CASSQTLAGVGNEQFF
j_call: .; clone_size: .; v_call: TRBV2; cdr3_aa: CASGSTSPTYNEQYF
j_call: TRBJ2-7; clone_size: many; v_call: TRBV12-3/TRBV12-4; cdr3_aa: CASSLDRTYEQYF